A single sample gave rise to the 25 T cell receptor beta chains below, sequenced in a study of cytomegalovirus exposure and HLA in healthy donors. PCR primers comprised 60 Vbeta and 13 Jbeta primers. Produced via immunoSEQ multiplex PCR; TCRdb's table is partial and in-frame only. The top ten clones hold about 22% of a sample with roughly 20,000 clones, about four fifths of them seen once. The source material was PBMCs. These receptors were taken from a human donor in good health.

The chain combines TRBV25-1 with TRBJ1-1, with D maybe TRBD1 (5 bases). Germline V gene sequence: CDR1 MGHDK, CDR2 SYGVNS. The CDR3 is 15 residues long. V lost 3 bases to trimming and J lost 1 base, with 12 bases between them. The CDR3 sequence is CASSDLGVGNTEAFF. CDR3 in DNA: TGTGCCAGCAGTGACTTAGGGGTGGGGAACACTGAAGCTTTCTTT.

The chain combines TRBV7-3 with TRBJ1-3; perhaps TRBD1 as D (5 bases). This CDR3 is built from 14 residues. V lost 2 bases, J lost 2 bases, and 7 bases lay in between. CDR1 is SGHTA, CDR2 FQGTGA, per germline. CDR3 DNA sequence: TGTGCCAGCAGCTTAGGAGGGGCTGGAAACACCATATATTTT. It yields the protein CASSLGGAGNTIYF.

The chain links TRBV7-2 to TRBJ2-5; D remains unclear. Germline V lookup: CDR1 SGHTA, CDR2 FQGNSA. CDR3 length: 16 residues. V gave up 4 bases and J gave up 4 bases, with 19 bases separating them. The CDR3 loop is CASSSRYNVPAETQYF. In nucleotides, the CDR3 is TGTGCCAGCAGCTCTCGGTATAATGTGCCCGCAGAGACCCAGTACTTC.

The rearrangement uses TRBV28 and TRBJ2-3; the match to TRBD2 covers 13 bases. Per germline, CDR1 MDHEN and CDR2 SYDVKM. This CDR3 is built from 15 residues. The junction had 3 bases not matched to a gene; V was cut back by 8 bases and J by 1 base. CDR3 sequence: CASRGTSGGTDTQYF. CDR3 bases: TGTGCCAGCCGTGGGACTAGCGGGGGCACAGATACGCAGTATTTT. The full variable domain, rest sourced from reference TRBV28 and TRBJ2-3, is DVKVTQSSRYLVKRTGEKVFLECVQDMDHENMFWYRQDPGLGLRLIYFSYDVKMKEKGDIPEGYSVSREKKERFSLILESASTNQTSMYLCASRGTSGGTDTQYFGPGTRLTVL.

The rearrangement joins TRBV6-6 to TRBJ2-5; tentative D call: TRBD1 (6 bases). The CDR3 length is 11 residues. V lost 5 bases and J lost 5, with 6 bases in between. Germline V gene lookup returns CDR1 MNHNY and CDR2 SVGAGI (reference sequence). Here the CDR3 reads CASSQGETQYF. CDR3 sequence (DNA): TGTGCCAGCAGTCAGGGGGAGACCCAGTACTTC.

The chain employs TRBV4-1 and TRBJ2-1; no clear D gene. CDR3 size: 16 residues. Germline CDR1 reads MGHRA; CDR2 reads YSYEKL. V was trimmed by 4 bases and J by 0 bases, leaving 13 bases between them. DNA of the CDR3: TGCGCCAGCAGCCGAAGGAGTCAGAGCTCCTACAATGAGCAGTTCTTC. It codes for CASSRRSQSSYNEQFF.

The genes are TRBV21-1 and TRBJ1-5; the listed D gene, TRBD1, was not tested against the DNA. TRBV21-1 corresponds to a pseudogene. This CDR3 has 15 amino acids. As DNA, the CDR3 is TGTGCCCGGATCGGACCCAGGGGGGGCAATCAGCCCCAGCATTTT. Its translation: CARIGPRGGNQPQHF.

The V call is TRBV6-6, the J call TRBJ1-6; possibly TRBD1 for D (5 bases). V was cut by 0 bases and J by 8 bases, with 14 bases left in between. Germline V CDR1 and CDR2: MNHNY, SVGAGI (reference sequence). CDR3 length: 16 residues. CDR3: CASSYSIREVYSPLHF. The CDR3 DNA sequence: TGTGCCAGCAGTTACTCGATCAGGGAGGTTTATTCACCCCTCCACTTT.

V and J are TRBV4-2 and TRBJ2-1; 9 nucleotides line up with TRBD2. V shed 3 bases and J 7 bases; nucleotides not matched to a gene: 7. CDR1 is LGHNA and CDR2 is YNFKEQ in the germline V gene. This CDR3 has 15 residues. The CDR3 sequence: CASSHLAGVTNEQFF. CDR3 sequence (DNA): TGTGCCAGCAGCCACTTAGCGGGGGTCACGAATGAGCAGTTCTTC.

The CDR3 DNA sequence: TGTGCCAGCAGCCCGCGACAGAGGAGCTCTGGAAACACCATATATTTT. Amino acids: CASSPRQRSSGNTIYF. The chain employs TRBV11-2 and TRBJ1-3; D is possibly TRBD1 (5 bases). Trimming pared 5 bases from V and 0 bases from J, leaving 14 bases between. The CDR3 totals 16 residues. CDR1 and CDR2 from the germline V gene are SGHAT and FQNNGV.

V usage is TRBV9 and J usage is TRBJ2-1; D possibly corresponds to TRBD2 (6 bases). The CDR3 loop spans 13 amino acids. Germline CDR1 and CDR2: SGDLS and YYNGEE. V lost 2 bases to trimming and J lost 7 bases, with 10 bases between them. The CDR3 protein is CASSVWGRNEQFF. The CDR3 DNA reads TGTGCCAGCAGCGTGTGGGGGAGGAATGAGCAGTTCTTC.

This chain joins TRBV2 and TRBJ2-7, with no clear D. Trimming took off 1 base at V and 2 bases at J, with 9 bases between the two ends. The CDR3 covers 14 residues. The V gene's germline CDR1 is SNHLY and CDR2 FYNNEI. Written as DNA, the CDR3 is TGTGCCAGCAGTGAAGGAGCTGTGACCTACGAGCAGTACTTC. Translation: CASSEGAVTYEQYF.

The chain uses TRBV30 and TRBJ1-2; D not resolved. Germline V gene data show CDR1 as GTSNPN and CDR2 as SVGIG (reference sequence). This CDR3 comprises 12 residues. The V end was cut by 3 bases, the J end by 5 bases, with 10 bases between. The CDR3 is CAWRDNSYGYTF. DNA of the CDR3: TGTGCCTGGAGAGACAACAGTTATGGCTACACCTTC.

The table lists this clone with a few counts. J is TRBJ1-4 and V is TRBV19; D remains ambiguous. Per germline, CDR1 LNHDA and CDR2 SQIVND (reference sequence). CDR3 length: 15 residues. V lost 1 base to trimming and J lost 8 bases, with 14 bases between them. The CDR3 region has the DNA TGTGCCAGTAGTATAGGCGCCCACCCGGGAGAAAAACTGTTTTTT. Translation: CASSIGAHPGEKLFF.

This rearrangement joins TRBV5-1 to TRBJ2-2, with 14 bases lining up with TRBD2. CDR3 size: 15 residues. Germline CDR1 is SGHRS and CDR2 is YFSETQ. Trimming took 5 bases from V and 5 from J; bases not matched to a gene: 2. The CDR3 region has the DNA TGCGCCAGCAGGGGGACTAGCGGGAGTACCGGGGAGCTGTTTTTT. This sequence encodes CASRGTSGSTGELFF.

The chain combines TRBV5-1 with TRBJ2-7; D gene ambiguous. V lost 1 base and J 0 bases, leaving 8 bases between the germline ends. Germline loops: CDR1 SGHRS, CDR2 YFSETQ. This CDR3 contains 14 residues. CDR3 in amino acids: CASSLSSGSYEQYF. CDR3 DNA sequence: TGCGCCAGCAGCTTGAGTTCAGGCTCCTACGAGCAGTACTTC.

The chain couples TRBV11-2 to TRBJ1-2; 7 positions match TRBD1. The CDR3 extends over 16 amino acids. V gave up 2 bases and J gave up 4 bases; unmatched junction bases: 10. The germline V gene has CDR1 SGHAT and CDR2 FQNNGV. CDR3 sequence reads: CASSLLTGDLSYGYTF. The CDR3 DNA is TGTGCCAGCAGCTTATTAACAGGGGACCTTAGCTATGGCTACACCTTC.

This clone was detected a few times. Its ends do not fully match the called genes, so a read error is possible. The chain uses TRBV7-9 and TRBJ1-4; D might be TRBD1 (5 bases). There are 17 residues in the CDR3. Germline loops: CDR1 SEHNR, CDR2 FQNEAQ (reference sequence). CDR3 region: CVSSLGAEGPLNEKLFF. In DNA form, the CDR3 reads TGTGTCAGCAGCTTAGGGGCGGAGGGACCCCTCAATGAAAAACTGTTTTTT.

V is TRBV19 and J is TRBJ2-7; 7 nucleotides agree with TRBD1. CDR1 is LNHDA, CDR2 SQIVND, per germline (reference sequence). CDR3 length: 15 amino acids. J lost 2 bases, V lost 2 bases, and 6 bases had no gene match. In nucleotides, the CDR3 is TGTGCCAGTAGTATAACGACAGGGCGAACCTACGAGCAGTACTTC. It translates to CASSITTGRTYEQYF.

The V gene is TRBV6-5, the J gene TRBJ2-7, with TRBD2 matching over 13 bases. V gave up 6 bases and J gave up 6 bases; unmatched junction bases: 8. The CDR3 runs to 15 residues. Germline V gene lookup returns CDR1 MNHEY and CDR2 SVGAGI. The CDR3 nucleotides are TGTGCCAGCAGGGCGGGGACTAGCGGGATAGGCGAGCAGTACTTC. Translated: CASRAGTSGIGEQYF.

For the CDR3, the DNA is TGTGCCAGCAGCTTATCTGTAGATACGCAGTATTTT. Its protein product is CASSLSVDTQYF. The chain carries TRBV7-2 and TRBJ2-3; D not certain. This CDR3 region has 12 residues. Germline CDR1 is SGHTA and CDR2 is FQGNSA. V lost 2 bases, J lost 5 bases, and 5 bases lay in between.

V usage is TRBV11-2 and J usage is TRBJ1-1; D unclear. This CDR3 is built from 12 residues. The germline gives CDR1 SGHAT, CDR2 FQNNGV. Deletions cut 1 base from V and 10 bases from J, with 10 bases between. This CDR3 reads CASSLVARGAFF. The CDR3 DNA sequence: TGTGCCAGCAGCTTAGTAGCCAGAGGAGCTTTCTTT.

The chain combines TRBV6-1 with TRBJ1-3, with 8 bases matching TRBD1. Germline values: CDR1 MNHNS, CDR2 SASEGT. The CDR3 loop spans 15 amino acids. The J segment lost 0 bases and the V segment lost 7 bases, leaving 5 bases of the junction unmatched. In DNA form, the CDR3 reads TGTGCCAGCACCCAGGGGGCATCCTCTGGAAACACCATATATTTT. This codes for CASTQGASSGNTIYF.

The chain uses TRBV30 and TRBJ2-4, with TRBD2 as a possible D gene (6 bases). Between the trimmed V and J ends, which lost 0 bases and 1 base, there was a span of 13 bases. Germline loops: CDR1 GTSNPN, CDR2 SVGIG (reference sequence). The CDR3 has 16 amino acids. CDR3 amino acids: CAWSVLCGAAKNIQYF. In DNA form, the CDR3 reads TGTGCCTGGAGTGTACTGTGCGGGGCGGCCAAAAACATTCAGTACTTC.

The CDR3 is CASSIQNTEAFF. CDR3 sequence (DNA): TGTGCCAGTAGTATACAGAACACTGAAGCTTTCTTT. V gene TRBV19 combines with J gene TRBJ1-1; D remains ambiguous. Germline CDR1 is LNHDA and CDR2 is SQIVND (reference sequence). This CDR3 spans 12 amino acids. The V end was cut by 2 bases, the J end by 1 base, with 2 bases between. Drawing the rest from reference TRBV19 and TRBJ1-1, the complete variable domain is DGGITQSPKYLFRKEGQNVTLSCEQNLNHDAMYWYRQDPGQGLRLIYYSQIVNDFQKGDIAEGYSVSREKKESFPLTVTSAQKNPTAFYLCASSIQNTEAFFGQGTRLTVV.